The clone carrying this TCR beta chain was counted ten times or more. Antigen unknown. Trimming cost V 2 bases and J 4 bases, with 8 bases left between them. The CDR3 is 13 amino acids. The sample originates from a study of T-cell reconstitution after alpha-beta-depleted transplantation in children. Study outcomes and limitations: Hyperexpanded clones declined; after one year, newly produced T cells mostly supplied diversity. Recipient T cells and thymic progenitors that survived gave rise to the high TCRbeta diversity observed at day 60 in some patients.

Molecular barcoding with unique molecular identifiers was used for the TCRbeta library. One entry per CDR3 protein results from TCRdb running MiXCR on the PCR reads. The sample has 130,000 to 150,000 distinct CDR3 sequences, about 8.8% seen once. The J gene is TRBJ2-5, the V gene TRBV12-3 or TRBV12-4, with D perhaps TRBD2 (6 bases). The source is a female patient between 2 and 15 years old who had a stem cell transplant for congenital amegakaryocytic thrombocytopenia, so the T cells may come from the graft donor. This specimen was PBMCs, mostly from graft donor cells, taken 180 days after TCRalphabeta/CD19-depleted stem cell transplant. CDR3 sequence (DNA): TGTGCCAGCAGTTTATTGGGAGGAGAGACCCAGTACTTC. Its translation is CASSLLGGETQYF.